The present T cell receptor (beta chain) was sequenced within a study of blood T cell repertoires in COVID-19. Assay used: immunoSEQ multiplex PCR; TCRdb lists only in-frame clones, some missing. The sample consists of 230,000 or so clones, about 91% of them appearing once. With V trimmed by 11 bases and J by 3 bases, 11 bases remained unmatched. The CDR3 covers 14 residues. Germline CDR1 MDHEN, CDR2 SYDVKM. The origin of this receptor is a woman in her 40s who had recovered from COVID-19. The chain recombines TRBV28 with TRBJ1-1; TRBD1 agrees at 8 bases. The material sequenced was peripheral blood. The CDR3 sequence is CASRRRDRYTEAFF. CDR3 bases: TGTGCCTCAAGGAGGAGGGACAGGTACACTGAAGCTTTCTTT.